The clone carrying this T cell receptor beta chain was counted a few times. The antigen is undetermined. This CDR3 has 16 amino acids. V was clipped by 4 bases and J by 4 bases; unmatched bases: 6. Per germline, CDR1 MGHDK and CDR2 SYGVNS. These data come from a study of T cells in Graves' hyperthyroidism and ophthalmopathy. Study-wide points: Most thyroid clonotypes expanded above 0.001 were also detected in blood. Before onset, by a median of about six months, the model predicted ophthalmopathy.

TCR beta CDR3 sequences were amplified from RNA transcripts. In the first-round RT-PCR of the TCR CDR3, the HTBI primer set was used. Each CDR3 protein gets one entry after TCRdb re-called the multiplex PCR reads with MiXCR. The table has 250,000 to 350,000 distinct CDR3 sequences, about 17% seen once. Pregnant or lactating patients were excluded, as were those with uncontrolled infection or other autoimmune disease. The TCR sequence derives from a woman in her fifties or sixties with Graves' ophthalmopathy. Sequencing was done on a sample of blood. V and J are TRBV25-1 and TRBJ2-1; 11 nucleotides agree with TRBD2. CDR3 sequence (DNA): TGTGCCAGCAGTGCGACTAGCGGGAAGAGTTACAATGAGCAGTTCTTC. Its protein is CASSATSGKSYNEQFF.